This TCR beta chain is drawn from a study of T cells after yellow fever vaccination. Study conclusions and caveats: In FACS-sorted repertoires, abundant clonotypes from the bulk population could appear as contaminants. It was a small share of clonotypes that appeared in both CD4 and CD8 compartments. Booster samples showed a return of most primary-vaccination clones (around 96% CD4, about 85% CD8).

This clonotype was seen only a few times. Its antigen is still unknown. A process of 5'RACE template switching, which added a universal primer site and UMIs, was used to make TCR cDNA. One entry per CDR3 protein, called by TCRdb with MiXCR from the 5' RACE reads. The table has almost 600,000 distinct CDR3 sequences, 13% seen once. This TCR derives from a man aged 25 to 40 who received the YFV17D yellow fever vaccine. The source was PBMCs, collected on the day of the yellow fever booster vaccination.

The DNA for the CDR3 is TGTGCCAGCAGCCCCAGACCCAGACTCGACACTGAAGCTTTCTTT. The encoded protein is CASSPRPRLDTEAFF. This chain uses TRBV11-2 with TRBJ1-1; D remains ambiguous. This CDR3 has 15 residues. CDR1 and CDR2 (germline): SGHAT, FQNNGV. V lost 5 bases and J 3 bases, leaving 16 bases between the germline ends.